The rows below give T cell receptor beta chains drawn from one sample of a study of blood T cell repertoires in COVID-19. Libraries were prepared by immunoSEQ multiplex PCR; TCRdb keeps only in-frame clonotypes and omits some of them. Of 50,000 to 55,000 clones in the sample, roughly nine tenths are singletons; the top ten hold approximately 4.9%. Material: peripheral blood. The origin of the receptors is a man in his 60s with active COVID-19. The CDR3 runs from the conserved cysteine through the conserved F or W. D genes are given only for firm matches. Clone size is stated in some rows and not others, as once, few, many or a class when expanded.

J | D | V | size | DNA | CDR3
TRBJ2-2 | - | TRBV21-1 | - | TGTGCCAGCAGCACCTCGGGACAGCTCATTGCGAACACCGGGGAGCTGTTTTTT | CASSTSGQLIANTGELFF
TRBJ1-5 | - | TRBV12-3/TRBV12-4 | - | TGTGCCAGCAGCTTCTTAAATCGGCCCCAGCATTTT | CASSFLNRPQHF
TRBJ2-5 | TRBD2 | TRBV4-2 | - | TGTGCCAGCAGCCAAGTTCGACTAGCCGTTCTTGAGACCCAGTACTTC | CASSQVRLAVLETQYF
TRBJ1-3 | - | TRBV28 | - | TGTGCCAGCAGGAAAGGGGTGTCTGGAAACACCATATATTTT | CASRKGVSGNTIYF
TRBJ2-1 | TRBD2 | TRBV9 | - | TGTGCCAGCAGCGTAGCTGGGCCGGGGGGTATATACAATGAGCAGTTCTTC | CASSVAGPGGIYNEQFF
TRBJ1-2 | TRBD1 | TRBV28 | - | TGTGCCAGCAGTTTGATACAGGGGGCTGGCTACACCTTC | CASSLIQGAGYTF
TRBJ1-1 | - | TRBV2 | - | TGTGCCAGCAGTTCCGGTCCGAGGAACACTGAAGCTTTCTTT | CASSSGPRNTEAFF
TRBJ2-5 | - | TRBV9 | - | TGTGCCAGCAGTCGACGGGGAGGCGGGGAGACCCAGTACTTC | CASSRRGGGETQYF
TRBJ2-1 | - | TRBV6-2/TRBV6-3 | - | TGTGCCAGCAGTTACGGGCTAGTCGGAGGCAATGAGCAGTTCTTC | CASSYGLVGGNEQFF
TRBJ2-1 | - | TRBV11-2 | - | TGTGCCAGCAGCTTAGGTCTCAGGGGGGATGAGCAGTTCTTC | CASSLGLRGDEQFF
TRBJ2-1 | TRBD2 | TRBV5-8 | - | TGTGCCAGCAGCAAGAAGACTAGCAGCGTCTATGAGCAGTTCTTC | CASSKKTSSVYEQFF
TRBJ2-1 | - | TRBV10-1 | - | TGCGCCAGCAGTCCCCGGGGGTCCTACAATGAGCAGTTCTTC | CASSPRGSYNEQFF
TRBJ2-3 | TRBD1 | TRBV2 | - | TGTGCCAGCAGTGGGGGGACAGGGGATACGCAGTATTTT | CASSGGTGDTQYF
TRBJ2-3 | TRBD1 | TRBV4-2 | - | TGTGCCAGCAGCCTAGGACAGGTGAGCACAGATACGCAGTATTTT | CASSLGQVSTDTQYF
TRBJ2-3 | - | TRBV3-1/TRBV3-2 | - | TGTGCCAGCAGCCGAGAGGCGGGGCGCACAGATACGCAGTATTTT | CASSREAGRTDTQYF
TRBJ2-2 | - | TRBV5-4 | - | TGTGCCAGCAGCTCCGGGACTGAACACACCGGGGAGCTGTTTTTT | CASSSGTEHTGELFF
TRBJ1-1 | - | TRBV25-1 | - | TGTGCCAGCACGTGGAACACTGAAGCTTTCTTT | CASTWNTEAFF
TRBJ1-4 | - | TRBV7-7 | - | TGTGCCAGCAGTCCTCGGGGGGGCCAAGAAAAACTGTTTTTT | CASSPRGGQEKLFF
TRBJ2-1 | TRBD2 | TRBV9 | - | TGTGCCAGCAGCGTGACTAGCGGGAGGCCTTTCAATGAGCAGTTCTTC | CASSVTSGRPFNEQFF
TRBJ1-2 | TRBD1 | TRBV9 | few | TGTGCCAGCAGCCCCCAGACAGGGAGCTTCTATGGCTACACCTTC | CASSPQTGSFYGYTF
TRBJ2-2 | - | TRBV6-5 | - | TGTGCCAGCAGTAGGGCAGGGCGGAACACCGGGGAGCTGTTTTTT | CASSRAGRNTGELFF
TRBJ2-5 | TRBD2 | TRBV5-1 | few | TGCGCCAGCAGCAGCCTAGCGGGAGTGGGAGAGACCCAGTACTTC | CASSSLAGVGETQYF
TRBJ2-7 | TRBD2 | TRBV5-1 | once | TGCGCCAGCAGCGTATTAGCGGGATCACCCTACGAGCAGTACTTC | CASSVLAGSPYEQYF
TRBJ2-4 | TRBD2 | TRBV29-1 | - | TGCAGCGTTTTAAAGACACAAACCCGGGGGGACATTCAGTACTTC | CSVLKTQTRGDIQYF
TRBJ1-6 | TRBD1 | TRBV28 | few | TGTGCCAGCAGGACAGGGGGCGGGTCACCCCTCCACTTT | CASRTGGGSPLHF
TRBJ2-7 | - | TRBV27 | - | TGTGCCAGCAGTTTGTCCAGGGTCAACGAGCAGTACTTC | CASSLSRVNEQYF
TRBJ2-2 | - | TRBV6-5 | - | TGTGCCAGCTCTGGGCAGGGGACGAACACCGGGGAGCTGTTTTTT | CASSGQGTNTGELFF
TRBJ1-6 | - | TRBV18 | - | TGTGCCAGCTCACCAAACAGTATTTATAATTCACCCCTCCACTTT | CASSPNSIYNSPLHF
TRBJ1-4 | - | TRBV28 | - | TGTGCCAGCAGTTCCTTCCGGAACAGGGTAAATGAAAAACTGTTTTTT | CASSSFRNRVNEKLFF
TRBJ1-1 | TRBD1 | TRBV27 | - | TGTGCCAGCAGTTTGCGGACAGGGAAGGGTGAAGCTTTCTTT | CASSLRTGKGEAFF
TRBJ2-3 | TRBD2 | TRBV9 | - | TGTGCCAGCGGGCGGGGGGGTAGCACAGATACGCAGTATTTT | CASGRGGSTDTQYF
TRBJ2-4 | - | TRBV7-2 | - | TGTGCCAGCAGCTCCATAGCCAAAAACATTCAGTACTTC | CASSSIAKNIQYF
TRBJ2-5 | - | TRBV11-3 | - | TGTGCCAGCAGCCACCCCCGGACCGGAGGGACCCAGTACTTC | CASSHPRTGGTQYF
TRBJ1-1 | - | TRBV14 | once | TGTGCCAGCAGCCAAGGACAGAACACTGAAGCTTTCTTT | CASSQGQNTEAFF
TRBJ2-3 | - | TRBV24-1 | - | TGTGCCACCAGTGACGCAGACAGGACCAGCACAGATACGCAGTATTTT | CATSDADRTSTDTQYF
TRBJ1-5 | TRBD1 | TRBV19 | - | TGTGCCAGTACGACAGGGGATCAGCCCCAGCATTTT | CASTTGDQPQHF
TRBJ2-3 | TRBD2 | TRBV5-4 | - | TGTGCCAGCCGACCCGGGGGGGACGGCACAGATACGCAGTATTTT | CASRPGGDGTDTQYF
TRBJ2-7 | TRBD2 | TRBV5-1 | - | TGCGCCAGCGCCATTACTAGCGGAGTCTCCTACGAGCAGTACTTC | CASAITSGVSYEQYF
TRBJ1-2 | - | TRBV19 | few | TGTGCCAGTAGTCGAGTAGGAGTGAACTATGGCTACACCTTC | CASSRVGVNYGYTF
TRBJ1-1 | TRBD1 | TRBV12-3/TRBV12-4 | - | TGTGCCACCCGACAGGGGGCGAACACTGAAGCTTTCTTT | CATRQGANTEAFF
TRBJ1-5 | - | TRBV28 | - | TGTGCCAGCAGTCCCCGCAGGGGTTACCAGCCCCAGCATTTT | CASSPRRGYQPQHF
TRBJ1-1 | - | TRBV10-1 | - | TGCGCCAGCAGTTGGCATTTGAACACTGAAGCTTTCTTT | CASSWHLNTEAFF
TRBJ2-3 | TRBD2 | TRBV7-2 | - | TGTGCCAGCAGCTTCTGGGGGAGGGGAGGTCCAGATACGCAGTATTTT | CASSFWGRGGPDTQYF
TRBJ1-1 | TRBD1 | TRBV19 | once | TGTGCCAGTAATTCCGGGACAGGGCGGAACACTGAAGCTTTCTTT | CASNSGTGRNTEAFF
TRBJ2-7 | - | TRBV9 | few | TGTGCCAGCAGCGTAGGACTGTACGAGCAGTACTTC | CASSVGLYEQYF
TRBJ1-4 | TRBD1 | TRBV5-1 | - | TGCGCCAGCAGCCTAGCGACAGGGGGAAATGAAAAACTGTTTTTT | CASSLATGGNEKLFF
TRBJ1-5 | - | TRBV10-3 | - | TGTGCCATCAGTGAAGAGTTTAGGGGAAATCAGCCCCAGCATTTT | CAISEEFRGNQPQHF
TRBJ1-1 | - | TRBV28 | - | TGTGCCAGCGCTCCTTCGACTAACACTGAAGCTTTCTTT | CASAPSTNTEAFF
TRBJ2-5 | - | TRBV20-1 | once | TGCAGTGCTTGTGTCGTAGGGGGAGAGACCCAGTACTTC | CSACVVGGETQYF
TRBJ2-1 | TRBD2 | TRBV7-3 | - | TGTGCCAGCAGCTCCCAGACTAGCGGGAGTAATGAGCAGTTCTTC | CASSSQTSGSNEQFF
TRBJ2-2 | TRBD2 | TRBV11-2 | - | TGTGCCAGCAGCATGGACCCTGCGGGGGGCGGGGAGCTGTTTTTT | CASSMDPAGGGELFF
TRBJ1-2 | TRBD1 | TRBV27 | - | TGTGCCAGCAGTTTATACGAGGGGGCAGGGGGCTACACCTTC | CASSLYEGAGGYTF
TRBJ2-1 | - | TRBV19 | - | TGTGCCAGTAGTATTCTCCCGACTAGTTTTTTCCCCAATGAGCAGTTCTTC | CASSILPTSFFPNEQFF
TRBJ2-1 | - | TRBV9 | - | TGTGCCAGCAGCCCTGGACAGAGCTCCTACAATGAGCAGTTCTTC | CASSPGQSSYNEQFF
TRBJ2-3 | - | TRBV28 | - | TGTGCCAGCAGTTTTAGCGAATCAGATACGCAGTATTTT | CASSFSESDTQYF
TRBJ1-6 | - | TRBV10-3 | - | TGTGCCATCACTAAATCCCTCCTCGAGAATTCACCCCTCCACTTT | CAITKSLLENSPLHF
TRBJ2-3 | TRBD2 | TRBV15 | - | TGTGCCACCAGCAGAGATGGGACTAGCGGGATTAGCACAGATACGCAGTATTTT | CATSRDGTSGISTDTQYF